These T cell receptor beta chains were read from a single sample in a study of CD8+CD57+ T cells in acquired aplastic anemia. TCRdb processed the reads anew with MiXCR; each CDR3 protein has one entry. The sample carries some 160,000 distinct CDR3 sequences, 45% to 55% recorded once. Specimen: sorted CD4+, CD8+, or CD8+CD57+ T cells (not recorded which) from PBMCs. Every receptor here comes from a human donor with aplastic anemia. CDR3s include the opening cysteine and the closing phenylalanine or tryptophan. The order of the fields is CDR3 protein, J gene, CDR3 length, clone size, V gene. Some rows mark clone size as missing; the rest say once, few, many or name a class of expanded clone.

CASSARTENSPLHF TRBJ1-6 14 many TRBV9
CASSPNIDSGNTIYF TRBJ1-3 15 - TRBV3-1
CSVDLGLAGHNEQSF TRBJ2-1 15 - TRBV29-1
CASTWTANSPLHF TRBJ1-6 13 - TRBV19
CASSPTPAGGNSPLHF TRBJ1-6 16 many TRBV6-5
CASSPGLAGGPAVEQYF TRBJ2-7 17 - TRBV18
CASSSTGTDTQYF TRBJ2-3 13 - TRBV7-3
CASSLVRGSSYEQYF TRBJ2-7 15 many TRBV11-2
CASSPWYEVGGTEAFF TRBJ1-1 16 many TRBV9
CASSRNPGPFYEQYF TRBJ2-7 15 - TRBV7-9
CASSLVGGGLYEQYF TRBJ2-7 15 - TRBV7-2
CATSRRGGLNEEQFF TRBJ2-1 15 - TRBV15
CATLPRDRAMNTEAFF TRBJ1-1 16 once TRBV19
CASSQDQGFFGYTF TRBJ1-2 14 - TRBV7-2
CSVDLGVRGAEQFF TRBJ2-1 14 - TRBV29-1
CASSRAGANVLTF TRBJ2-6 13 many TRBV6-5
CASSPGLTSGANVLTF TRBJ2-6 16 many TRBV5-5
CASSLVGVGSPLHF TRBJ1-6 14 - TRBV7-2